One T cell receptor beta chain is described in this entry. Its antigen remains unknown. Trimming at V came to 2 bases and at J to 1 base, leaving 8 bases not matched to a gene. In germline, CDR1 is SGDLS, CDR2 YYNGEE. The CDR3 runs to 16 residues. The data were obtained in a study of shared clonotypes between healthy human individuals. Points from the study as a whole: Clonotype sharing across several donors was observed for 4% to 5.5% of naive CD4 clonotypes. Clonotypes shared by all four sorted-subset donors had higher generation probabilities than non-shared clonotypes.

Assay used: immunoSEQ multiplex PCR; TCRdb lists only in-frame clones, some missing. This sample has 2 million to 2.5 million clones, with roughly 90% found just once. The origin of this receptor is a young man in good health. Some clones in this sample may be carry-over from other donors' samples. V usage is TRBV9 and J usage is TRBJ2-5, with TRBD2 identical over 7 bases. Sequenced: naive CD4+ T cells from PBMCs. The subset: CD45RA+ positively selected. The CDR3 nucleotides read TGTGCCAGCAGCGTCGGACCCCGGGAGGCCCAAGAGACCCAGTACTTC. Its translation is CASSVGPREAQETQYF.